Given below is one T cell receptor (beta chain) in context. What this receptor recognizes is not known. A much larger clone lies a single base off, so this may be a read error. Taken with the paper, the label for time point translates to: newly diagnosed GD, antithyroid drugs for less than 3 months. For both TCR sequencing and RNA sequencing, RNA was extracted from PBMCs using TRIzol. Graves' disease was diagnosed according to American Thyroid Association guidelines. Patients for the study were recruited at an endocrinology department in Xi'an, China. Each patient gave approximately 10 milliliters of peripheral blood, collected in an EDTA anticoagulant tube. PBMCs were isolated by Ficoll Paque Plus density gradient separation without further T cell sorting. An Agilent 2100 Bioanalyzer and agarose gel were used to check RNA quality, while a NanoDrop 2000 measured RNA concentration. Library creation used multiplex PCR. The listed sequencing device is Illumina HiSeq 4000. To build TCR beta libraries, CDR3 regions were amplified by Arm-PCR using iRepertoire HTBI primers. Before sequencing, the PCR products went through gel purification. In the paper's pipeline: Gene usage analysis of CDR3 amino acid clonotypes used the approximately 62 TRBV and some 15 TRBJ segments found across samples. COPE and FqMerger were used to merge the filtered high-quality paired reads into contigs. BLAST was used to align contigs to IMGT TRBV, TRBD and TRBJ reference genes, with CDR3 defined following IMGT. Highly expanded clones were defined as clonotypes with a frequency above 0.1%. Repertoire diversity was measured by Shannon entropy, and V-J evenness by the Gini coefficient. A clonotype found in more than one individual was treated as public. The raw public data were reprocessed by TCRdb itself: fastp quality trimming at Q25, MiXCR clonotype calling, in-frame beta chains only. Rows with a matching CDR3 protein are joined into one entry that keeps the most common DNA and genes. The V and J calls, along with clone size, are taken from TCRdb and not from the paper's own processing. In all, the sample holds about 620,000 distinct CDR3 sequences, and around 17% of those were seen once. Of the sample, around 19% falls within the top ten clones.

Via the germline V gene (reference sequence), CDR1 is LGHDT and CDR2 YNNKEL. The V and J ends are trimmed by 0 bases and 9 bases, leaving 12 bases between them. Counted from cysteine to phenylalanine, this CDR3 has 13 amino acids. Only the CDR3 DNA is retained, 39 bases long and in frame from the first base. The sample is drawn from a study of regulatory T cells in long-lasting Graves disease (TCRdb year 2021). In the study overall: Newly diagnosed Graves' disease patients had taken antithyroid drugs for less than 3 months. The study was registered as a clinical trial and conducted in China. Peripheral blood TCR sequencing and RNA sequencing compared persistent Graves' disease patients with newly diagnosed Graves' disease patients. A total of some 33 samples were covered by TCR sequencing, comprising around 13 persistent and roughly 20 newly diagnosed Graves' disease patients.

What the authors observed across the whole study: A larger number of public clonotypes was shared among persistent patients (more than 2,500) than among newly diagnosed patients (roughly 930). As a limitation, the authors acknowledged that the small sample size may reduce accuracy. Persistent disease showed preferential use of TRBV28, TRBJ1-2 and TRBJ2-5, whereas newly diagnosed disease favored TRBV20-1 and TRBJ2-1. Compared with newly diagnosed patients, persistent Graves' disease patients had lower TCR Shannon entropy and fewer highly expanded clones, which suggests clonal expansion. Because the primary lesion, thyroid tissue, could not be accessed, the study looked at peripheral blood alone. Sequencing and analysis were restricted to the TCR beta chain.

This same sample was also part of a study on T cells in Graves' hyperthyroidism and ophthalmopathy. The second source states: A patient counted as having stable Graves' hyperthyroidism if no progression to ophthalmopathy occurred over 18 months of follow-up. The hyperthyroidism patients were between 18 and 65 years old and newly diagnosed, with a disease duration of less than 2 months. Patients with uncontrolled infections, other autoimmune diseases, pregnancy or lactation were excluded. Diagnoses were based on clinical symptoms, serum thyroxine and TRAb, thyroid ultrasound and orbital computed tomography. A first-round RT-PCR of the TCR CDR3 used the HTBI primer set with the Qiagen OneStep RT-PCR kit. Most expanded thyroid clonotypes (frequency above 0.001) were also detected in blood, suggesting blood repertoires may reflect thyroid immune responses. A model built on a 13 V-J signature distinguished ophthalmopathy from stable hyperthyroidism, reaching about 88% sensitivity and approximately 83% specificity in cross-validation and 80%/75% in testing. In validation, progression to ophthalmopathy was predicted by the model with 70.59% sensitivity and 72.22% specificity, a median of approximately 7.1 months before onset. A discovery cohort of 95 to 100 patients, 43 with Graves' ophthalmopathy and about 58 with stable Graves' hyperthyroidism, was used to find distinguishing TCR V-J signatures. An independent validation cohort of 18 to 20 hyperthyroidism patients and 17 patients who later progressed to ophthalmopathy tested prospective prediction of ophthalmopathy. The roughly 100 discovery patients were divided at random into training and test sets in a 7:3 ratio. In more than 5 Graves' hyperthyroidism patients, the study also compared T-cell repertoires from thyroid tissue with T-cell repertoires from blood. After sampling, hyperthyroidism patients received methimazole starting at 30 mg daily, and ophthalmopathy patients received high-dose intravenous methylprednisolone. Libraries were constructed in a second round of multiplex PCR, after which size selection and purification were carried out. The libraries were sequenced on an Illumina HiSeq2000 using paired-end 100 bp reads. SOAPnuke was used to process the raw data, with reads discarded if the reads contained adapters or uncalled bases, had a mean Phred below 15, or lacked an exact constant-primer or identifier match. High-quality paired reads were merged using COPE v1.2.5, and each unique nucleotide sequence was defined as a clonotype. Clonotypes were aligned to IMGT TRBV, TRBD and TRBJ reference segments using MiTCR v1.1. Analysis was restricted to V-J combinations with a frequency above 0.0001, which covered just over 98% of repertoires. The TCS score was defined as F50 (clonal expansion) divided by E x V (chaos), with BLOSUM62-based TCRdist calculated between CDR3 peptides within each V-J. Welch's t-statistics and random forest reduced 450 to 600 V-J features to roughly 13, which were used in a naive Bayes classifier (R e1071). No statistical method was used to fix the sample size in advance, and group allocation was not hidden from the investigators. According to the paper, TCR Vbeta CDR3 sequencing was carried out on around 140 peripheral blood samples, which came from 40 to 45 ophthalmopathy, approximately 72 hyperthyroidism and approximately 17 progressor patients.

This receptor was obtained from a woman aged 25 to 45 with Graves disease. Donor details come from another sample of the same person, matched by shared clones. The receptor chain draws on TRBV3-1 and TRBJ2-7; tentative D gene TRBD2, with 6 bases matching. Material: peripheral blood mononuclear cells (PBMCs), obtained at new diagnosis, from a patient treated with antithyroid drugs. The CDR3: CASSQDGLSGQYF. The DNA is TGTGCCAGCAGCCAAGACGGACTTAGCGGGCAGTACTTC.